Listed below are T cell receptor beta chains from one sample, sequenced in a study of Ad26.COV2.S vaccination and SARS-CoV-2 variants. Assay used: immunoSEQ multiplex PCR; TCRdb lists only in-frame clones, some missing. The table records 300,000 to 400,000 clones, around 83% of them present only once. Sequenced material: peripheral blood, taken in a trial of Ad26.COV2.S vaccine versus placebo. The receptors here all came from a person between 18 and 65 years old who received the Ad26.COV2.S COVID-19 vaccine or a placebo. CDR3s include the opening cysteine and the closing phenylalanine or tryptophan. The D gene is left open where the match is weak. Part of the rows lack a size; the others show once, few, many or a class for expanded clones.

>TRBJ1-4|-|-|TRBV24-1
TGTGCCACCAGTGATTCCCGCTCTGGTAATGAAAAACTGTTTTTT
CATSDSRSGNEKLFF
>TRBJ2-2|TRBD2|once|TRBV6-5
TGTGCCAGCAGGACTAGCGGGGATTTGCCCGGGGAGCTGTTTTTT
CASRTSGDLPGELFF
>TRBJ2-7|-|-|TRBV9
TGTGCCAGCAGCGCTAACACAGGGAACTCCTACGAGCAGTACTTC
CASSANTGNSYEQYF
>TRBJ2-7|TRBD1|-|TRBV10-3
TGTGCCACGAACACGGGACAGGGAGGCGAGCAGTACTTC
CATNTGQGGEQYF
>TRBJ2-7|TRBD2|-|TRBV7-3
TGTGCCAGCAGCTTAACCGGGCTAGCGGGGGGCTTCCCTAACGAGCAGTACTTC
CASSLTGLAGGFPNEQYF
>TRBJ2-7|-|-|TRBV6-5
TGTGCCAGCAGTTACTGGCGGGGCTACGAGCAGTACTTC
CASSYWRGYEQYF
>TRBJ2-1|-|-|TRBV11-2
TGTGCCAGCAGCTTAGTTCGAGGGCCAGTAAACAATGAGCAGTTCTTC
CASSLVRGPVNNEQFF
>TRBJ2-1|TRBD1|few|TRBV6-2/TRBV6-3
TGTGCCAGCAGTTGGGACAGCTCCTACAATGAGCAGTTCTTC
CASSWDSSYNEQFF
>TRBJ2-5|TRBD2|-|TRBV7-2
TGTGCCAGCAGCGGGGAGGGCAGCTACCAAGAGACCCAGTACTTC
CASSGEGSYQETQYF
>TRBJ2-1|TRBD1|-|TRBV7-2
TGTGCCAGCAGCATTACCGGGACAGGGGTTGTGAATGAGCAGTTCTTC
CASSITGTGVVNEQFF
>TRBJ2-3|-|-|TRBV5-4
TGTGCCAGCAGCTTGTACAGGGTGAGGGCAGATACGCAGTATTTT
CASSLYRVRADTQYF
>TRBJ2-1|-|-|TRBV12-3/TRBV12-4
TGTGCCAGCAGTCGACAGGAACGAGAACAGTTCTTC
CASSRQEREQFF
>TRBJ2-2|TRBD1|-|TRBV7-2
TGTGCCAGCAGCCAAGTAGGACAGGGGGCTGCCGGGGAGCTGTTTTTT
CASSQVGQGAAGELFF
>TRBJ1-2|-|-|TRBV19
TGTGCCAGTAGTATAGATCTCAAAATGAAGTACACCTTC
CASSIDLKMKYTF
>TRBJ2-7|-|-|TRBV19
TGTGCCAGTAGTACCCCGGGACACCTATCCTACGAGCAGTACTTC
CASSTPGHLSYEQYF
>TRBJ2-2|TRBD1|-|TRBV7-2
TGTGCCAGCAGCCGCAACAGGGGGAAAACCGGGGAGCTGTTTTTT
CASSRNRGKTGELFF
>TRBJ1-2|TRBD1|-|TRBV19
TGTGCCAGTAGTCCCGGACAGGGCTGGGGCTACACCTTC
CASSPGQGWGYTF
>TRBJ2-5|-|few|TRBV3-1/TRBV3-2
TGTGCCAGCAGCCAAGGAGAGACCCAGTACTTC
CASSQGETQYF
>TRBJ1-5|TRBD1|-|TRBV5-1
TGCGCCAGCAGCTACTCTCCGACAGGGATGGGCAATCAGCCCCAGCATTTT
CASSYSPTGMGNQPQHF
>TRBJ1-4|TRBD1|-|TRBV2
TGTGCCAGCAGTGACAGGGGGCGCGATGAAAAACTGTTTTTT
CASSDRGRDEKLFF
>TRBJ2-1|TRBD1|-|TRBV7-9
TGTGCCAGCAGCTTAGGACAGGGGGTTGGTAATGAGCAGTTCTTC
CASSLGQGVGNEQFF
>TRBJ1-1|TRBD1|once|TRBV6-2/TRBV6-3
TGTGCCAGCAGTTGGGGACAGGGAATCACTGAAGCTTTCTTT
CASSWGQGITEAFF
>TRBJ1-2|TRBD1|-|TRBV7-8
TGTGCCAGCAGCCGACAGGGGACTAACTATGGCTACACCTTC
CASSRQGTNYGYTF
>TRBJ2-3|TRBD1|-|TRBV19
TGTGCCAGTAGTTCGACAGGGTTAGGCACAGATACGCAGTATTTT
CASSSTGLGTDTQYF
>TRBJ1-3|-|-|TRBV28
TGTGCCAGCAGTTTCCTGGGACGCAACAAAGGAAACACCATATATTTT
CASSFLGRNKGNTIYF
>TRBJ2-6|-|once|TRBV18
TGTGCCAGCTCACCGAGTCACTCTGGGGCCAACGTCCTGACTTTC
CASSPSHSGANVLTF
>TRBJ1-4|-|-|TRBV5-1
TGCGCCAGCAGCTTGGTGGCAGTTGCTAATGAAAAACTGTTTTTT
CASSLVAVANEKLFF
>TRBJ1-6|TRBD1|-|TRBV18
TGTGCCAGCTCACCTACAGGGGATAATTCACCCCTCCACTTT
CASSPTGDNSPLHF
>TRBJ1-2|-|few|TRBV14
TGTGCCAGCAGCCAAGATCCCCGGTTCTCTAACTATGGCTACACCTTC
CASSQDPRFSNYGYTF
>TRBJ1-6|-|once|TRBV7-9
TGTGCCAGCAGCCAACCGAATTCACCCCTCCACTTT
CASSQPNSPLHF
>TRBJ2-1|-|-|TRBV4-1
TGCGCCAGCAGCCAAGATCGGGGCCTTGAGCAGTTCTTC
CASSQDRGLEQFF
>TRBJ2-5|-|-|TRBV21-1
TGTGCCAGCAGAGGGACTAGCGGTGGGGAGACCCAGTACTTC
CASRGTSGGETQYF
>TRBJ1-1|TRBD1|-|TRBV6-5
TGTGCCAGCAGTACAGGGGGCCGGGGGAACACTGAAGCTTTCTTT
CASSTGGRGNTEAFF
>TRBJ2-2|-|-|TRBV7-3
TGTGCCAGCAGCCGGGACTTAAACACCGGGGAGCTGTTTTTT
CASSRDLNTGELFF
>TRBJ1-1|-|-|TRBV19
TGTGCCAGTAGTATAGATCCCAGGAAGGCGGGCACTGAAGCTTTCTTT
CASSIDPRKAGTEAFF
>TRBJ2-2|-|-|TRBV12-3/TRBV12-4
TGTGCCAGCAGTTCCATGGGCACCGGGGAGCTGTTTTTT
CASSSMGTGELFF
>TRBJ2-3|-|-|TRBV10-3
TGTGCCATCAGGGGCCAGGTGACAGATACGCAGTATTTT
CAIRGQVTDTQYF
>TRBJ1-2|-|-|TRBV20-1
TGCAGTGCTAGCGAAAACTATGGCTACACCTTC
CSASENYGYTF
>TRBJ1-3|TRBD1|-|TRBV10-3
TGTGCCACCGCATTATCTAAGATGGGACAGGGAGGAAACACCATATATTTT
CATALSKMGQGGNTIYF
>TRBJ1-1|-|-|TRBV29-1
TGCAGCGCCAAAGGGGACGGAGGGACTGAAGCTTTCTTT
CSAKGDGGTEAFF
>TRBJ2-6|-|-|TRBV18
TGTGCCAGCTCACCACCGGGCTCCTTGGGCTCTGGGGCCAACGTCCTGACTTTC
CASSPPGSLGSGANVLTF
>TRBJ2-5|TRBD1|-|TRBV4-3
TGCGCCAGCAGCCAAGACCCGACAGGGGAAGAGACCCAGTACTTC
CASSQDPTGEETQYF
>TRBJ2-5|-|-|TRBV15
TGTGCCACCAGCAGAGTTCTGCGGAGGGGAGAGACCCAGTACTTC
CATSRVLRRGETQYF
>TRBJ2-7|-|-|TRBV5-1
TGCGCCAGCAGCCCCGGGCCGCAGGAAGGAAACTACGAGCAGTACTTC
CASSPGPQEGNYEQYF
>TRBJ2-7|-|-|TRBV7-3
TGTGCCAGCAGCTCCGGGGGACAAGACGAGCAGTACTTC
CASSSGGQDEQYF
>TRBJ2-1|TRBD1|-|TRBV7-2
TGTGCCAGCAGCTTAGCGGGGACAGCGAGCGAGCAGTTCTTC
CASSLAGTASEQFF